This T cell receptor (beta chain) stems from a study of T-cell memory formation after mild COVID-19 (dated by TCRdb to the early 2020s). Background on the whole study: TCR sequence clusters from the two donors were largely donor specific. The cohort was made up of two young adult volunteers, one female and one male, who were previously healthy. In a couple of donors, T-cell clones that expanded and contracted after mild COVID-19 were followed by sequencing TCRalpha and TCRbeta repertoires longitudinally. Results the study describes overall, beyond this receptor: Whether the second-wave clones peaking on day 37 were SARS-CoV-2 specific was not confirmed. The study covered only a couple of mild cases, and larger cohorts including severe cases with pre-infection samples were considered necessary. Some responding clones were found in pre-infection memory, which suggests that pre-existing cross-reactive memory T cells took part in the SARS-CoV-2 response. Contracting CD4+ clones appeared mostly in the CM and EM memory subsets, whereas CD8+ clones were enriched in EMRA. Clones that contracted from day 15 to 85 showed balanced CD4/CD8 phenotypes, whereas a second wave of clones that expanded from day 15 to 37 leaned towards CD4+.

Note on this clonotype: What this receptor recognizes is not known. Qualities for individual bases were not recorded, and no much larger clone is one base off.

Ficoll-Paque density gradient centrifugation was used to isolate PBMCs. V lost 3 bases and J lost 1 base, and the count of bases not matched to a germline gene is 6. For CDR1 and CDR2, the germline V gene lists SQVTM and ANQGSEA. The CDR3 runs 15 residues from the cysteine to the phenylalanine. Here the CDR3 DNA is all that survives: 45 bases in frame from base 1. Reads for this sample came from an Illumina NovaSeq 6000. cDNA libraries for TCRalpha and TCRbeta were prepared by 5'RACE using constant-segment primers, with sample barcodes and unique molecular identifiers added. Trizol reagent was used to extract RNA from every sample. Library amplification was performed in two PCR steps, and a second sample barcode and Illumina TruSeq adapters were introduced in the second step. Libraries were sequenced on an Illumina NovaSeq with 2 x 150 bp paired-end reads. The paper's processing steps were these. The reads were demultiplexed and collapsed into UMI-guided consensus sequences using migec v1.2.7. Using mixcr v2.1.11, UMI consensuses were aligned to TRA and TRB V and J templates and then assembled into clonotypes. Clonotypes were classified as expanded or contracted when called significant by both edgeR and NoisET, with noise models trained on biological replicates. For edgeR calls, the thresholds were a false discovery rate-adjusted p below 0.01 and a log2 fold-change of 1. As an exploratory analysis of dynamics, max-normalized trajectories of the 1000 most abundant clonotypes were examined with PCA combined with hierarchical clustering. The CD4 or CD8 phenotype of responding clones was assigned using the separately sequenced CD4+ and CD8+ repertoires. TCRdb handled the public reads itself, with Q25 trimming in fastp and clone calling in MiXCR, and kept productive beta chains. Records with the same CDR3 protein are collapsed into one entry carrying the most frequent genes and DNA. The V and J calls were determined by TCRdb, not by the authors. Recorded for this sample are around 200,000 distinct CDR3 sequences; 20% to 25% of them occurred a single time. The ten largest clones capture about 21% of the sample.

The material sequenced was PBMCs or a T cell subset sorted from them (not recorded which). The TCR comes from an adult woman who had mild COVID-19 (a few samples of this study predate the infection). The sample titles of this study are shuffled in the database, so cell type and time point are left out; the donor was told from shared clones. The chain is encoded by TRBV29-1 joined to TRBJ1-1; the junction holds 9 bases that match TRBD1. The DNA reads TGCAGCGTTGAGGACAAGGACAGGGGGAACACTGAAGCTTTCTTT. Protein translation: CSVEDKDRGNTEAFF.